The present entry profiles one TCR beta chain with its context. These data belong to a study of blood T cell repertoires in COVID-19. V was trimmed by 3 bases and J by 3 bases, leaving 21 bases between them. CDR1 MDHEN and CDR2 SYDVKM come from the germline V gene. The CDR3 is 18 residues long. Data came from immunoSEQ multiplex PCR; TCRdb stores just in-frame clones and leaves some out. In the table there are approximately 250,000 clones, around 90% of which are singletons. The V and J genes are TRBV28 and TRBJ1-5; D gene ambiguous. The sequenced sample was PBMCs or T cells enriched from blood (not recorded which). The source is a woman in her 30s who had recovered from COVID-19. For the CDR3, the DNA is TGTGCCAGCAGTTTGCCGTCGGTGTCGAGGATTGACAATCAGCCCCAGCATTTT. Its protein is CASSLPSVSRIDNQPQHF. The full variable domain, with the rest looked up from reference TRBV28 and TRBJ1-5, is DVKVTQSSRYLVKRTGEKVFLECVQDMDHENMFWYRQDPGLGLRLIYFSYDVKMKEKGDIPEGYSVSREKKERFSLILESASTNQTSMYLCASSLPSVSRIDNQPQHFGDGTRLSIL.